This T cell receptor beta chain comes out of a study of blood T cell repertoires in COVID-19. About the research overall: Donors in the United States, Italy and Spain gave samples during acute or convalescent COVID-19. Sources were T cells, B-cell-depleted T cells, or PBMCs; the material itself was cDNA or gDNA.

The CDR3 length is 14 residues. V lost 6 bases, J lost 2 bases, and 4 bases stayed unmatched. Looked up from germline, CDR1 is LNHDA and CDR2 is SQIVND (reference sequence). The repertoire was sequenced with immunoSEQ multiplex PCR; TCRdb's copy has only in-frame clones and lacks some. The repertoire includes 300,000 to 450,000 clones, around 87% of them detected once, and around 3% sits in the top ten. This chain links TRBV19 with TRBJ2-5; 9 nucleotides match TRBD2. Sequenced sample: peripheral blood. The source is a human donor in a cohort sampled during active COVID-19. In nucleotides, the CDR3 is TGTGCCAGTAGCACTAGCGGGCTACAAGAGACCCAGTACTTC. Translated: CASSTSGLQETQYF.